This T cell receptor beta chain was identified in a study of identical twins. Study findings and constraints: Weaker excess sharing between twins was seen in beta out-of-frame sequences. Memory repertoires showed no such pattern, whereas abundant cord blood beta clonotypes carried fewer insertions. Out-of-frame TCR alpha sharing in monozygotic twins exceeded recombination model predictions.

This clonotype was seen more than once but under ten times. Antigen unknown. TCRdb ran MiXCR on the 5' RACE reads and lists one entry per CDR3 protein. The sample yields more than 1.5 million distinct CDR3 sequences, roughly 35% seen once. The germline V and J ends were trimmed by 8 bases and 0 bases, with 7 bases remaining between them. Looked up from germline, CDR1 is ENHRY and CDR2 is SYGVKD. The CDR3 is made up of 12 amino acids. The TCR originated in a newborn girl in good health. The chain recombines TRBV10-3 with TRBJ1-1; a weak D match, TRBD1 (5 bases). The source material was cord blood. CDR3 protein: CAIGRVNTEAFF. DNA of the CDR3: TGTGCCATCGGCAGGGTGAACACTGAAGCTTTCTTT.